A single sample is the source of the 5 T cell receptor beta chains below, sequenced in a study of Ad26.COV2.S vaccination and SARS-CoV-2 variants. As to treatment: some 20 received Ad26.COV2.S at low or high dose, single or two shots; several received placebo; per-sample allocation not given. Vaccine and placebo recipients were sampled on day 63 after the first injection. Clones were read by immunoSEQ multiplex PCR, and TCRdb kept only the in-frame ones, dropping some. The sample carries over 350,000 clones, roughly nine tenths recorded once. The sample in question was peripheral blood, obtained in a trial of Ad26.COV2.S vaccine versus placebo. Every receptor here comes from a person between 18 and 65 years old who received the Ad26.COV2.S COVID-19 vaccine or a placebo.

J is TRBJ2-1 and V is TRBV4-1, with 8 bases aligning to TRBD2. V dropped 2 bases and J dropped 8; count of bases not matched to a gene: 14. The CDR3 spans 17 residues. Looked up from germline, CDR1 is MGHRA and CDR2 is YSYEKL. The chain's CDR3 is CASSQLSGGSTGDEQFF. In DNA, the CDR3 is TGCGCCAGCAGCCAACTCAGCGGGGGCTCTACAGGTGATGAGCAGTTCTTC.

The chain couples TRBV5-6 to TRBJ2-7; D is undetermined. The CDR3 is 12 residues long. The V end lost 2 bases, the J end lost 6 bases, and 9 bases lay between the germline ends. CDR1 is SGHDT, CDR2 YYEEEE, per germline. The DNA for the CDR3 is TGTGCCAGCAGCTTACGGATACGCGAGCAGTACTTC. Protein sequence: CASSLRIREQYF.

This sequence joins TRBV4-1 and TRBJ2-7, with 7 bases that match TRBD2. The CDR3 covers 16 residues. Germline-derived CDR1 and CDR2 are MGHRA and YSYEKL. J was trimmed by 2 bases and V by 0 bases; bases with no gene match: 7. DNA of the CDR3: TGCGCCAGCAGCCAAGACCCCTCGGGACTACCCTACGAGCAGTACTTC. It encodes CASSQDPSGLPYEQYF.

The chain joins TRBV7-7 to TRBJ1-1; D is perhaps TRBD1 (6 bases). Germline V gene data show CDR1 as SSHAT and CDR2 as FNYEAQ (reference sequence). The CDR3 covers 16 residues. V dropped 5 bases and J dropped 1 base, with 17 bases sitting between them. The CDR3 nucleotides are TGTGCCAGCAGCCCGCTGGGCGAGGGGGGGAACACTGAAGCTTTCTTT. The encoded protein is CASSPLGEGGNTEAFF. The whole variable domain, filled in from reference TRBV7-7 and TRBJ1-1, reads GAGVSQSPRYKVTKRGQDVTLRCDPISSHATLYWYQQALGQGPEFLTYFNYEAQPDKSGLPSDRFSAERPEGSISTLTIQRTEQRDSAMYRCASSPLGEGGNTEAFFGQGTRLTVV.

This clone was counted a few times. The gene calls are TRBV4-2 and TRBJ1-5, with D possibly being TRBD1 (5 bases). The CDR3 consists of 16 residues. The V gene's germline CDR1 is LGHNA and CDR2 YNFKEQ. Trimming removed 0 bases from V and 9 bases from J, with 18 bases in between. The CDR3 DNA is TGTGCCAGCAGCCAAGAAGTGTCCGGGACCCCTGGGCCCCAGCATTTT. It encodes CASSQEVSGTPGPQHF.